The 13 T cell receptor beta chains in this list originate from one sample, sequenced in a study of OX40 agonist ivuxolimab in advanced cancers. Clones were sequenced by immunoSEQ multiplex PCR, and TCRdb holds only the in-frame ones, with some missing. The sample lists around 46,000 clones, 70% to 85% occurring once. Source: CD4+ or CD8+ T cells sorted from blood, taken in a trial of the OX40 agonist ivuxolimab. The receptors here all came from an adult with an advanced solid tumor such as melanoma, head and neck, liver or kidney cancer.

In this sample, this clone turned up once. This CDR3 is CAWSVGTASSGELFF. CDR3 bases: TGTGCCTGGAGTGTCGGGACTGCATCTTCCGGGGAGCTGTTTTTT. The chain couples TRBV30 to TRBJ2-2; perhaps TRBD2 as D (6 bases). Looked up from germline, CDR1 is GTSNPN and CDR2 is SVGIG (reference sequence). CDR3 size: 15 residues. Trimming took off 0 bases at V and 6 bases at J, with 14 bases between the two ends.

The V and J genes are TRBV30 and TRBJ1-4; D is possibly TRBD1 (6 bases). CDR3 length: 15 residues. Germline V gene lookup returns CDR1 GTSNPN and CDR2 SVGIG (reference sequence). Trimming stripped 3 bases from V and 8 bases from J, with 19 bases between. The CDR3 region has the DNA TGTGCCTGGAGGGCGAGTTGGGGGCTTGGGGAAAAACTGTTTTTT. Protein product: CAWRASWGLGEKLFF.

Relative to its sample, this clone is medium-sized. This chain connects TRBV11-2 to TRBJ1-2, with 7 positions matching TRBD1. The V and J ends lost 4 bases and 2 bases, in that order; junction bases with no gene match: 7. CDR3 length: 15 residues. Germline V gene lookup returns CDR1 SGHAT and CDR2 FQNNGV. CDR3 sequence reads: CASSSWQTGNYGYTF. CDR3 nucleotide sequence: TGTGCCAGCAGCTCCTGGCAGACAGGGAACTATGGCTACACCTTC.

This clone is judged medium-sized. Within the sample, other DNA sequences also encode this same CDR3. The CDR3 coding sequence is TGCGCCAGCAGCTTGGGTCCCGAGCAGTACTTC. Its translation: CASSLGPEQYF. The chain is built from TRBV5-1 and TRBJ2-7; no clear D gene. The CDR3 is 11 residues long. Trimming pared 0 bases from V and 6 bases from J, leaving 4 bases between. CDR1 is SGHRS and CDR2 is YFSETQ in the germline V gene.

The chain joins TRBV7-9 to TRBJ1-2, with D unclear. Trimming pared 5 bases from V and 4 bases from J, leaving 11 bases between. This CDR3 has 13 amino acids. Germline V gene data show CDR1 as SEHNR and CDR2 as FQNEAQ (reference sequence). The CDR3 bases are TGTGCCAGCAGCCCCCTCGCCGGCTATGGCTACACCTTC. Encoded protein: CASSPLAGYGYTF.

There are a few counts of this clone. This rearrangement joins TRBV15 to TRBJ1-1; 8 positions match TRBD1. This CDR3 has 17 residues. The trim removed 5 bases at V and 1 base at J, leaving 12 bases unmatched. Germline V gene lookup returns CDR1 LNHNV and CDR2 YYDKDF (reference sequence). CDR3 residues: CATSRRRTGTRNTEAFF. CDR3 DNA sequence: TGTGCCACCAGCCGGAGAAGGACAGGGACGAGGAACACTGAAGCTTTCTTT. The variable domain in full, completed from reference TRBV15 and TRBJ1-1, reads DAMVIQNPRYQVTQFGKPVTLSCSQTLNHNVMYWYQQKSSQAPKLLFHYYDKDFNNEADTPDNFQSRRPNTSFCFLDIRSPGLGDTAMYLCATSRRRTGTRNTEAFFGQGTRLTVV.

The rearrangement uses TRBV5-1 and TRBJ2-2, with D perhaps matching TRBD1 or TRBD2 (5 bases each). Germline V gene sequence: CDR1 SGHRS, CDR2 YFSETQ. The CDR3 is 13 amino acids. Trimming removed 4 bases from V and 8 bases from J, with 12 bases in between. DNA of the CDR3: TGCGCCAGCAGCGAGACCGGGACGGGGGAGCTGTTTTTT. Its translation is CASSETGTGELFF.

By frequency in the sample, this clone is medium-sized. The J gene is TRBJ1-5, the V gene TRBV30; 7 nucleotides align to TRBD1. Trimming removed 6 bases from V and 0 bases from J; junction bases left unmatched: 5. The germline V gene has CDR1 GTSNPN and CDR2 SVGIG (reference sequence). The CDR3 length is 14 residues. Here the CDR3 DNA reads TGTGCCTGCACGACAGGGAATAGCAATCAGCCCCAGCATTTT. This gives the protein CACTTGNSNQPQHF.

The chain uses TRBV2 and TRBJ2-7; 10 nucleotides align to TRBD2. The CDR3 consists of 12 residues. Trimming cost V 4 bases and J 6 bases; bases outside gene matches: 0. Germline V CDR1 and CDR2: SNHLY, FYNNEI. CDR3 sequence reads: CASSGLAGEQYF. The CDR3, as DNA: TGTGCCAGCAGTGGACTAGCGGGCGAGCAGTACTTC.

The chain carries TRBV7-2 and TRBJ1-1, with 11 nucleotides matching TRBD1. J gave up 7 bases and V 3 bases, and 7 bases lay outside the gene matches. There are 15 residues in the CDR3. CDR1 and CDR2 (germline): SGHTA, FQGNSA. CDR3 in DNA: TGTGCCAGCAGCTTCGCCGGGACAGGGGGTGATGAAGCTTTCTTT. It codes for CASSFAGTGGDEAFF. Full variable domain (rest looked up from reference TRBV7-2 and TRBJ1-1): GAGVSQSPSNKVTEKGKDVELRCDPISGHTALYWYRQSLGQGLEFLIYFQGNSAPDKSGLPSDRFSAERTGGSVSTLTIQRTQQEDSAVYLCASSFAGTGGDEAFFGQGTRLTVV.

The chain carries TRBV6-5 and TRBJ1-1; D perhaps matches TRBD1 (6 bases). Deletions cut 5 bases from V and 4 bases from J, with 14 bases between. Germline values: CDR1 MNHEY, CDR2 SVGAGI. This CDR3 is 14 amino acids long. CDR3 DNA sequence: TGTGCCAGCAGTGCTCGGAGGGGGACCACTGAAGCTTTCTTT. Protein product: CASSARRGTTEAFF.

The table lists this clone with a count of one. V usage is TRBV18 and J usage is TRBJ2-7, with TRBD2 identical over 8 bases. Germline trimming cut 2 bases from V and 0 bases from J; bases unmatched to any gene: 9. Looked up from germline, CDR1 is KGHSH and CDR2 is LQKENI. The CDR3 has 17 residues. The CDR3 loop is CASSPYSGGTSSYEQYF. The DNA of the CDR3 is TGTGCCAGCTCACCATACAGCGGGGGCACGAGCTCCTACGAGCAGTACTTC.

The chain carries TRBV30 and TRBJ1-2, with D perhaps TRBD1 (5 bases). The length of the CDR3 is 13 residues. Trimming removed 5 bases at V and 5 bases at J, with 15 bases between. Germline CDR1 GTSNPN, CDR2 SVGIG (reference sequence). Here the CDR3 DNA reads TGTGCCTGGGAGCGGGGGAGCCCATATGGCTACACCTTC. It yields the protein CAWERGSPYGYTF.